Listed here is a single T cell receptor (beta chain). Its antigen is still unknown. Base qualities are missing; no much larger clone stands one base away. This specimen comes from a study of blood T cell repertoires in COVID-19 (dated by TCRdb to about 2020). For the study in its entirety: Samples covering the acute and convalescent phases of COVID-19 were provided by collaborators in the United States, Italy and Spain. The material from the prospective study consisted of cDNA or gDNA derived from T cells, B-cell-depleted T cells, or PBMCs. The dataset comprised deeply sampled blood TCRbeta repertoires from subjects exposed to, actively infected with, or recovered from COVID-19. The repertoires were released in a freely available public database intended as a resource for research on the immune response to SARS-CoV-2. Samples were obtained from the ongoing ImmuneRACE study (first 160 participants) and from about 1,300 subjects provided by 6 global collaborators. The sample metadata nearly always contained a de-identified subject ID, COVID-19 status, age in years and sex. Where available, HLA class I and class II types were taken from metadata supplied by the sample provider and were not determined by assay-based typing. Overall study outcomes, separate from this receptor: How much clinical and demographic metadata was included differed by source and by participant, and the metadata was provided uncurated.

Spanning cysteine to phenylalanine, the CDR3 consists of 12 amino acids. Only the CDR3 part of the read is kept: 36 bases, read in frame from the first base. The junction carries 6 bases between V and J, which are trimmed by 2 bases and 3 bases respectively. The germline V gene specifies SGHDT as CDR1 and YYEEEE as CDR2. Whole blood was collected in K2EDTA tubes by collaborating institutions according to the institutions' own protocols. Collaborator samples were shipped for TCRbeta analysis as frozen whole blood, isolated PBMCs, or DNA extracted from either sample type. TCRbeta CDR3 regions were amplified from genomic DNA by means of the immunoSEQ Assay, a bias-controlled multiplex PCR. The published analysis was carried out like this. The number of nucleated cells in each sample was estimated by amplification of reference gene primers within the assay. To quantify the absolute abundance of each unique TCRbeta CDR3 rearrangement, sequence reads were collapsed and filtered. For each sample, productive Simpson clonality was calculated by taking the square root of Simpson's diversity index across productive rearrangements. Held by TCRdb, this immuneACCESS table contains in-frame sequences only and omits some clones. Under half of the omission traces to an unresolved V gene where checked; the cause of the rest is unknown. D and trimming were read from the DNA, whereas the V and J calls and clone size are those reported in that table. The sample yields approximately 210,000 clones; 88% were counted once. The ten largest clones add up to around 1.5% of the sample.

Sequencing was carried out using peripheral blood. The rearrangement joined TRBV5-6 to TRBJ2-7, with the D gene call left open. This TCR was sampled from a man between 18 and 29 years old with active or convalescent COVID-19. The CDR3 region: CASSFTDYEQYF. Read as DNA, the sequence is TGTGCCAGCAGCTTCACAGACTACGAGCAGTACTTC.